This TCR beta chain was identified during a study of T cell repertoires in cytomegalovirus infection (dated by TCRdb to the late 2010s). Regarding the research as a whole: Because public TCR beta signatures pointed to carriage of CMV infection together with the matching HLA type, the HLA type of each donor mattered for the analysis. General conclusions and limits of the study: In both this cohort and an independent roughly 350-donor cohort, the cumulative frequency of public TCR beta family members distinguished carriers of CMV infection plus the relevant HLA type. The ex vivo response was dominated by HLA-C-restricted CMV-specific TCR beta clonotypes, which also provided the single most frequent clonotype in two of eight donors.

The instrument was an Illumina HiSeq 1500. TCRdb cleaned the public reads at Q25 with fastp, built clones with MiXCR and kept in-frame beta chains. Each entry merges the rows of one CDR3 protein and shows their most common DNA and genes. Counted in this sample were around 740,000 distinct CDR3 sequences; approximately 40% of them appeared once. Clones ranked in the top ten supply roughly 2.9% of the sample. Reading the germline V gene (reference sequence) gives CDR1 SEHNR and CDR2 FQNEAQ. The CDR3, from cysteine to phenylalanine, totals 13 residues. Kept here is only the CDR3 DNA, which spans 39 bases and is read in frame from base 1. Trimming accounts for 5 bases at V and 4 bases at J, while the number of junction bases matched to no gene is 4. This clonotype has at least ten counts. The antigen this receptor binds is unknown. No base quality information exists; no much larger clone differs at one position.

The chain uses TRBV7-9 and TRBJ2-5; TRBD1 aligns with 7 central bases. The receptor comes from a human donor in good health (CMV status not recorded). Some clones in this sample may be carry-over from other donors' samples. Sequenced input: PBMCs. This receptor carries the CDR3 CASSGSGGETQYF. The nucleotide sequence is TGTGCCAGCAGCGGCTCAGGGGGAGAGACCCAGTACTTC.